The clone carrying this T cell receptor (beta chain) was seen at least ten times. The record originates from a study of T cells in Graves' hyperthyroidism and ophthalmopathy. TCR beta CDR3 regions were amplified from RNA transcripts. In the first-round RT-PCR of the TCR CDR3, the HTBI primer set was used. MiXCR, applied by TCRdb to the multiplex PCR reads, yields one record per CDR3 protein. Of around 520,000 distinct CDR3 sequences in the sample, roughly 15% were seen once. Germline V CDR1 and CDR2: KGHSH, LQKENI. With 0 bases clipped from V and 5 bases from J, the junction kept 2 bases outside the gene matches. CDR3 length: 14 amino acids.

This rearrangement joins TRBV18 to TRBJ2-5; TRBD1 matches at 8 bases. The receptor was derived from a woman aged 35 to 49 with Graves' hyperthyroidism. The source material was blood. In DNA form, the CDR3 reads TGTGCCAGCTCACCACCGTACAGGGGGGAGACCCAGTACTTC. It specifies CASSPPYRGETQYF.